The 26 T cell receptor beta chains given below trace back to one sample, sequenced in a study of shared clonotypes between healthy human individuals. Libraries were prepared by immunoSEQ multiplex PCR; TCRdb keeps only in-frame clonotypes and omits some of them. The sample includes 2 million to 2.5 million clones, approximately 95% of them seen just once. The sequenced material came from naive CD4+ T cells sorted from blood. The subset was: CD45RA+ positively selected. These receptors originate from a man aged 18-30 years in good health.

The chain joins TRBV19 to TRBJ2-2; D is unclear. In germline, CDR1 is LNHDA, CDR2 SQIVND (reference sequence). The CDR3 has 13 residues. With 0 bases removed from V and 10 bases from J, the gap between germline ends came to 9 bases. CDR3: CASSIEGLKELFF. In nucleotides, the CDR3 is TGTGCCAGTAGTATAGAGGGTTTAAAGGAGCTGTTTTTT.

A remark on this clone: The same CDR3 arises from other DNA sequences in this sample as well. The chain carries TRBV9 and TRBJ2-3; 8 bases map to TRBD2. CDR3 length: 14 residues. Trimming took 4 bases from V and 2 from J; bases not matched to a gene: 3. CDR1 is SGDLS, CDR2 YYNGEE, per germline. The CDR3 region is CASSRGGPTDTQYF. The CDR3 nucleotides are TGTGCCAGCAGCCGCGGGGGGCCCACAGATACGCAGTATTTT. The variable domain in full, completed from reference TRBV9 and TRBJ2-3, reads DSGVTQTPKHLITATGQRVTLRCSPRSGDLSVYWYQQSLDQGLQFLIQYYNGEERAKGNILERFSAQQFPDLHSELNLSSLELGDSALYFCASSRGGPTDTQYFGPGTRLTVL.

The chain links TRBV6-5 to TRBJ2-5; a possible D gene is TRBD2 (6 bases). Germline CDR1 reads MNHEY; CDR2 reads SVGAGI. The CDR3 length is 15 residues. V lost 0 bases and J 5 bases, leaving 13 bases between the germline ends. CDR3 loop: CASSYSGLMGETQYF. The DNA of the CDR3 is TGTGCCAGCAGTTACTCTGGACTAATGGGCGAGACCCAGTACTTC.

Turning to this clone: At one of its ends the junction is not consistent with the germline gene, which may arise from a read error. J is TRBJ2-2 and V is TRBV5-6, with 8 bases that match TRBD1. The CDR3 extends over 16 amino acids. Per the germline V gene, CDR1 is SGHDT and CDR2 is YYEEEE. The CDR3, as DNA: TGTGCCAGCAGCTTGGCAGGGGGCGCGAAAACCGGGGAGCTGTTTTTT. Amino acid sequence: CASSLAGGAKTGELFF.

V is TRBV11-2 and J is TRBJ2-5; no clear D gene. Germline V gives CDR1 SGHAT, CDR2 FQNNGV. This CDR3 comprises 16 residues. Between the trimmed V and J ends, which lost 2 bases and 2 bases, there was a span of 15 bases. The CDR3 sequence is CASSLPYPAIQETQYF. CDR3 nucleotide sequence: TGTGCCAGCAGCTTACCATATCCGGCCATACAAGAGACCCAGTACTTC. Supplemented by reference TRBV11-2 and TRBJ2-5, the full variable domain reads EAGVAQSPRYKIIEKRQSVAFWCNPISGHATLYWYQQILGQGPKLLIQFQNNGVVDDSQLPKDRFSAERLKGVDSTLKIQPAKLEDSAVYLCASSLPYPAIQETQYFGPGTRLLVL.

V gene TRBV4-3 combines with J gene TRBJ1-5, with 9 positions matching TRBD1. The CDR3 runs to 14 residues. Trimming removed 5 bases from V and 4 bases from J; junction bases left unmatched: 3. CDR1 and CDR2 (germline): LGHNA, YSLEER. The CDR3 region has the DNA TGCGCCAGCAGCGAAGGGACAGGGAATCAGCCCCAGCATTTT. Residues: CASSEGTGNQPQHF.

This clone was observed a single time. Here the CDR3 reads CAIGGLQGEERPQHF. CDR3 nucleotide sequence: TGTGCCATCGGGGGCCTACAGGGAGAAGAACGGCCCCAGCATTTT. The J gene is TRBJ1-5, the V gene TRBV10-3, with D perhaps matching TRBD1 (6 bases). This CDR3 region has 15 residues. The germline V gene has CDR1 ENHRY and CDR2 SYGVKD. The germline V and J ends were trimmed by 8 bases and 9 bases, with 23 bases remaining between them.

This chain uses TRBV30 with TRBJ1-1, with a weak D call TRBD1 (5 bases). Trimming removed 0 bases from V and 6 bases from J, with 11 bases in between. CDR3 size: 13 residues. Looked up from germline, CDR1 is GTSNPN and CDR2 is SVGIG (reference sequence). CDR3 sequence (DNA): TGTGCCTGGAGTGTAGGGCAGGGACCTGAAGCTTTCTTT. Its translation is CAWSVGQGPEAFF.

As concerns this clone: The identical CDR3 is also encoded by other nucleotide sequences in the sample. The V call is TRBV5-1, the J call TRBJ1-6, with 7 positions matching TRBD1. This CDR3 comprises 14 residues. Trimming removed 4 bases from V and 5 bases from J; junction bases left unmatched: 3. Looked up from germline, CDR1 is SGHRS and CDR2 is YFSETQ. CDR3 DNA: TGCGCCAGCAGCCTTCAGGGGGATAATTCACCCCTCCACTTT. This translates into CASSLQGDNSPLHF.

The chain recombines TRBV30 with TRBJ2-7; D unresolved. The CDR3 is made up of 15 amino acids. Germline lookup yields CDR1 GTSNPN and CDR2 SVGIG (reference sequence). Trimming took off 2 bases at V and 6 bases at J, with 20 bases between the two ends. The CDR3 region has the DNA TGTGCCTGGAGTCGAGAATTGGGGTTCCTGGGCGAGCAGTACTTC. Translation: CAWSRELGFLGEQYF.

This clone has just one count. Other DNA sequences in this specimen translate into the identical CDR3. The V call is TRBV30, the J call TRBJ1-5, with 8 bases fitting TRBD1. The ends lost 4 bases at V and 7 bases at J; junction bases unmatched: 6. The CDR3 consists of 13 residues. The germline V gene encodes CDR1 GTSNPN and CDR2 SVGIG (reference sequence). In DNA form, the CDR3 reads TGTGCCTGGACGGACAGGGTCGACCAGCCCCAGCATTTT. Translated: CAWTDRVDQPQHF.

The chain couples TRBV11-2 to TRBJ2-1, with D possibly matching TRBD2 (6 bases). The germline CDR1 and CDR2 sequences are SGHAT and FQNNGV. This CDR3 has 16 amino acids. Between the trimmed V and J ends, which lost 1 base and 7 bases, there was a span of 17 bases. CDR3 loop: CASSLVASAVMNEQFF. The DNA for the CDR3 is TGTGCCAGCAGCTTAGTCGCTAGCGCCGTTATGAATGAGCAGTTCTTC. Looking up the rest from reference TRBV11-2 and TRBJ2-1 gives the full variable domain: EAGVAQSPRYKIIEKRQSVAFWCNPISGHATLYWYQQILGQGPKLLIQFQNNGVVDDSQLPKDRFSAERLKGVDSTLKIQPAKLEDSAVYLCASSLVASAVMNEQFFGPGTRLTVL.

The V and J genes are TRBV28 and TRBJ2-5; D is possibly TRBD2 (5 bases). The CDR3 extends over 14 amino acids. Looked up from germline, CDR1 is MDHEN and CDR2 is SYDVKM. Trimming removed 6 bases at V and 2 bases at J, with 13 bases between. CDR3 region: CASRLGRGQETQYF. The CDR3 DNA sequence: TGTGCCAGCAGACTAGGACGTGGGCAAGAGACCCAGTACTTC.

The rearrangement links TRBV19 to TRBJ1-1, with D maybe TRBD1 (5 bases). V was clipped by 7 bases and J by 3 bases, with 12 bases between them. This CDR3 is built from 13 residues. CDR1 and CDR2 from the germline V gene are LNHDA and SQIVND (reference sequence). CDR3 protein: CASKRGAHTEAFF. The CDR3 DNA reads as TGTGCCAGTAAGAGGGGCGCCCACACTGAAGCTTTCTTT.

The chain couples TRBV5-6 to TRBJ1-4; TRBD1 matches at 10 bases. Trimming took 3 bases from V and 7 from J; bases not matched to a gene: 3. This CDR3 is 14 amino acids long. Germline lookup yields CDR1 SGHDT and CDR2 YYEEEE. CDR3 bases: TGTGCCAGCAGCTCCGGGACAGGGGTTGAAAAACTGTTTTTT. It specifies CASSSGTGVEKLFF.

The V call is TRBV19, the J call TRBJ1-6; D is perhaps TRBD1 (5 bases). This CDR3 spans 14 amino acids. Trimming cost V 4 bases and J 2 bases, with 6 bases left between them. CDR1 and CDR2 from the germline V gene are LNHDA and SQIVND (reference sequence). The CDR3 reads CASSKGPYNSPLHF. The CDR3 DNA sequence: TGTGCCAGTAGTAAGGGACCCTATAATTCACCCCTCCACTTT.

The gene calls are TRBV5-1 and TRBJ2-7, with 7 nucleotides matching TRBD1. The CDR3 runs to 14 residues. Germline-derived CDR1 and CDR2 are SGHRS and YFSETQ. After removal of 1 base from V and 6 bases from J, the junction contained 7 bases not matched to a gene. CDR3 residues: CASSLRDSGLEQYF. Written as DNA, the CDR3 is TGCGCCAGCAGCTTGAGGGACAGCGGTCTCGAGCAGTACTTC.

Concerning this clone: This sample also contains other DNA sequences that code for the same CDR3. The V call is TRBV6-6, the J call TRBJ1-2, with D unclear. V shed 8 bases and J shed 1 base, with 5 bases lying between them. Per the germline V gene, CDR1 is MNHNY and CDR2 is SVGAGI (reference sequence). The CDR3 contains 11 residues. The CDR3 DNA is TGTGCCAGCTCCCTTAACTATGGCTACACCTTC. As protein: CASSLNYGYTF.

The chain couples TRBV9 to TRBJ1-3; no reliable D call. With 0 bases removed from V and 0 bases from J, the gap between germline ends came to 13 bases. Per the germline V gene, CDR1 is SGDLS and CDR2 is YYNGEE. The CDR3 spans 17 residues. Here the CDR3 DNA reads TGTGCCAGCAGCGTAGACGCGGGGAGGGCCTCTGGAAACACCATATATTTT. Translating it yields CASSVDAGRASGNTIYF.

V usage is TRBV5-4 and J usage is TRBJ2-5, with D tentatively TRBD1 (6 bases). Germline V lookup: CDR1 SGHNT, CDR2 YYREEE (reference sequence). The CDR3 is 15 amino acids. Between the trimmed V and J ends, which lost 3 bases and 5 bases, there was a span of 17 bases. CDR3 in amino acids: CASSSSSGEWETQYF. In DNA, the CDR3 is TGTGCCAGCAGCTCCAGTTCAGGGGAATGGGAGACCCAGTACTTC.

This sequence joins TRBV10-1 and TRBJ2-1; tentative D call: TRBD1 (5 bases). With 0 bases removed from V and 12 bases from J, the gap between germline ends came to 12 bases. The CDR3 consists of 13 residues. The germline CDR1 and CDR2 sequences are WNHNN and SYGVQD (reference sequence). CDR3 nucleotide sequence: TGCGCCAGCAGTGAGTCGAAGCAGGGTGGGCAGTTCTTC. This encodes CASSESKQGGQFF.

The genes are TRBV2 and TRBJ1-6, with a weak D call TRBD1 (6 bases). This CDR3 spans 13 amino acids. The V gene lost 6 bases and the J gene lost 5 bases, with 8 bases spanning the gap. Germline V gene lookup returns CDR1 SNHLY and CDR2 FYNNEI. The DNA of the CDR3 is TGTGCCAGCAGATACAGGGATAATTCACCCCTCCACTTT. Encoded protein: CASRYRDNSPLHF.

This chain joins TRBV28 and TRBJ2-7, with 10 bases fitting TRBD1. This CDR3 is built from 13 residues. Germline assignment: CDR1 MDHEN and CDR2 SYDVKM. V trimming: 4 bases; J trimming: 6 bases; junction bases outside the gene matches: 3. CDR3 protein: CASSSDRGREQYF. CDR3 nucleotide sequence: TGTGCCAGCAGTTCCGACAGGGGGCGCGAGCAGTACTTC.

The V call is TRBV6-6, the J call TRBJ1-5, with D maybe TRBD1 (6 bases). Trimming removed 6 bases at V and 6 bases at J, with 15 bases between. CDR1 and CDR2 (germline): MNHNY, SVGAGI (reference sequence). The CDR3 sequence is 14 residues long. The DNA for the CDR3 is TGTGCCAGCAGCCAAAACAGGGAGGGTCAGCCCCAGCATTTT. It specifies CASSQNREGQPQHF.

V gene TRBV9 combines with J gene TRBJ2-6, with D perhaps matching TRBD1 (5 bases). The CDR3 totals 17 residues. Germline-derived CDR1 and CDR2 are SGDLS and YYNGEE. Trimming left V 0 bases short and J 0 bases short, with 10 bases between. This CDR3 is CASSVDGAGSGANVLTF. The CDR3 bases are TGTGCCAGCAGCGTAGATGGGGCTGGCTCTGGGGCCAACGTCCTGACTTTC.

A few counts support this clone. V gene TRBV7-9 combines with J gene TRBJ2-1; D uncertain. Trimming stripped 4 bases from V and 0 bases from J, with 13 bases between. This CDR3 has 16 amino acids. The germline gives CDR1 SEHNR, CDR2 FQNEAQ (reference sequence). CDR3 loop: CASSSSGASSYNEQFF. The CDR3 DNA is TGTGCCAGCAGCTCATCAGGTGCGAGCTCCTACAATGAGCAGTTCTTC.